The 24 T cell receptor beta chains presented below share a single source sample, sequenced in a study of neoadjuvant nivolumab and ipilimumab in lung cancer. Method: immunoSEQ multiplex PCR; TCRdb's copy keeps in-frame clones and lacks some. This table holds 10,000 or so clones, 70% to 80% found once. This material consisted of tumor tissue, taken after neoadjuvant nivolumab, alone or with ipilimumab, at or shortly before surgery. The receptors here all came from an adult with non-small cell lung cancer. Some clones in this sample may be carry-over from other donors' samples.

The table lists this clone with a count of one. This chain uses TRBV5-5 with TRBJ1-5, with D possibly TRBD1 on 5 matching bases. CDR1 SGHKS and CDR2 YYEKEE come from the germline V gene (reference sequence). CDR3 length: 15 amino acids. The V gene lost 4 bases and the J gene lost 2 bases, with 13 bases spanning the gap. Here the CDR3 DNA reads TGTGCCAGCAGCCCGGGGCTAGTAGGCAATCAGCCCCAGCATTTT. Protein product: CASSPGLVGNQPQHF.

J is TRBJ2-2 and V is TRBV11-2, with D perhaps matching TRBD2 (6 bases). The germline gives CDR1 SGHAT, CDR2 FQNNGV. This CDR3 has 16 amino acids. V was shortened by 1 base and J by 2 bases, with 11 bases between the two germline ends. The CDR3 protein is CASSLAGGPNTGELFF. As DNA, the CDR3 is TGTGCCAGCAGCTTAGCCGGGGGACCTAACACCGGGGAGCTGTTTTTT. Filled out from reference TRBV11-2 and TRBJ2-2, the complete variable domain reads EAGVAQSPRYKIIEKRQSVAFWCNPISGHATLYWYQQILGQGPKLLIQFQNNGVVDDSQLPKDRFSAERLKGVDSTLKIQPAKLEDSAVYLCASSLAGGPNTGELFFGEGSRLTVL.

The chain uses TRBV6-5 and TRBJ2-7; 9 bases are a match to TRBD1. Trimming cost V 8 bases and J 4 bases; bases outside gene matches: 3. CDR3 size: 12 residues. The germline gives CDR1 MNHEY, CDR2 SVGAGI. CDR3 sequence (DNA): TGTGCCAGCGGGACAGGGAAATACGAGCAGTACTTC. As protein: CASGTGKYEQYF.

The chain employs TRBV7-8 and TRBJ2-2, with TRBD1 matching 9 bases. The CDR3 consists of 15 residues. After removal of 10 bases from V and 6 bases from J, the junction contained 12 bases not matched to a gene. CDR1 SGHVS and CDR2 FQNEAQ come from the germline V gene. The CDR3 sequence is CATTRGQGVSGELFF. As DNA, the CDR3 is TGTGCCACCACCCGGGGACAGGGAGTTTCCGGGGAGCTGTTTTTT.

CDR3 coding DNA: TGCGCCAGCAGCTTACCGGAACCACAAAGTCGGGCCAACGTCCTGACTTTC. This sequence encodes CASSLPEPQSRANVLTF. The rearrangement joins TRBV4-1 to TRBJ2-6; D gene unclear. The germline gives CDR1 MGHRA, CDR2 YSYEKL. V lost 5 bases and J lost 5, with 19 bases in between. The CDR3 sequence is 17 residues long.

This chain uses TRBV5-6 with TRBJ2-7, with unresolved D. The germline V gene encodes CDR1 SGHDT and CDR2 YYEEEE. Trimming pared 0 bases from V and 2 bases from J, leaving 9 bases between. This CDR3 comprises 14 residues. This CDR3 is CASSLVRSAYEQYF. The CDR3 DNA reads TGTGCCAGCAGCTTGGTTAGGTCGGCCTACGAGCAGTACTTC.

The chain is built from TRBV4-1 and TRBJ2-2; 11 bases match TRBD2. CDR1 is MGHRA, CDR2 YSYEKL, per germline. Trimming at V came to 3 bases and at J to 3 bases, leaving 6 bases not matched to a gene. The CDR3 covers 17 residues. The CDR3 DNA sequence: TGCGCCAGCAGCCACCTTAGCGGGGGGGCCGACACCGGGGAGCTGTTTTTT. Its translation is CASSHLSGGADTGELFF.

The chain recombines TRBV5-1 with TRBJ2-2; D call uncertain. The CDR3 contains 16 residues. In germline, CDR1 is SGHRS, CDR2 YFSETQ. V lost 2 bases to trimming and J lost 0 bases, with 11 bases between them. The CDR3 region is CASSFDSRTNTGELFF. The CDR3 coding sequence is TGCGCCAGCAGCTTTGACTCCCGGACGAACACCGGGGAGCTGTTTTTT. Full variable domain (rest looked up from reference TRBV5-1 and TRBJ2-2): KAGVTQTPRYLIKTRGQQVTLSCSPISGHRSVSWYQQTPGQGLQFLFEYFSETQRNKGNFPGRFSGRQFSNSRSEMNVSTLELGDSALYLCASSFDSRTNTGELFFGEGSRLTVL.

J is TRBJ2-7 and V is TRBV18; D is uncertain. Trimming left V 0 bases short and J 6 bases short, with 12 bases between. The germline gives CDR1 KGHSH, CDR2 LQKENI. This CDR3 comprises 14 residues. The CDR3 loop is CASSPPSSSGEQYF. The CDR3 DNA follows: TGTGCCAGCTCACCACCCTCTTCCAGTGGCGAGCAGTACTTC. The full variable domain, its missing parts supplied by reference TRBV18 and TRBJ2-7, is NAGVMQNPRHLVRRRGQEARLRCSPMKGHSHVYWYRQLPEEGLKFMVYLQKENIIDESGMPKERFSAEFPKEGPSILRIQQVVRGDSAAYFCASSPPSSSGEQYFGPGTRLTVT.

The J gene is TRBJ2-7, the V gene TRBV5-8, with D tentatively TRBD2 (5 bases). CDR1 is SGHTS and CDR2 is YDEGEE in the germline V gene. The CDR3 has 14 amino acids. V was clipped by 0 bases and J by 1 base, with 8 bases between them. In nucleotides, the CDR3 is TGTGCCAGCAGCTTGGTCGAGGGTTCCTACGAGCAGTACTTC. Its protein is CASSLVEGSYEQYF.

The V gene is TRBV5-4, the J gene TRBJ1-1; 10 bases match TRBD1. CDR1 is SGHNT and CDR2 is YYREEE in the germline V gene (reference sequence). With V trimmed by 5 bases and J by 2 bases, 3 bases remained unmatched. This CDR3 has 14 amino acids. CDR3 sequence (DNA): TGTGCCAGCAGTCGGACAGGGGGAAACACTGAAGCTTTCTTT. Amino acid sequence: CASSRTGGNTEAFF.

This chain connects TRBV19 to TRBJ2-6; maybe TRBD2 (5 bases). With 5 bases removed from V and 4 bases from J, the gap between germline ends came to 9 bases. CDR3 length: 14 residues. CDR1 and CDR2 from the germline V gene are LNHDA and SQIVND (reference sequence). In nucleotides, the CDR3 is TGTGCCAGTAGTGTATCGGGAGGGGCCAACGTCCTGACTTTC. Its translation: CASSVSGGANVLTF. The full variable domain, with the rest looked up from reference TRBV19 and TRBJ2-6, is DGGITQSPKYLFRKEGQNVTLSCEQNLNHDAMYWYRQDPGQGLRLIYYSQIVNDFQKGDIAEGYSVSREKKESFPLTVTSAQKNPTAFYLCASSVSGGANVLTFGAGSRLTVL.

The chain couples TRBV6-5 to TRBJ1-5; D not certain. The CDR3 loop spans 15 amino acids. The germline V gene has CDR1 MNHEY and CDR2 SVGAGI. V shed 2 bases and J shed 0 bases, with 8 bases lying between them. CDR3 sequence reads: CASSYTGDSNQPQHF. The CDR3 nucleotides are TGTGCCAGCAGTTACACGGGTGATAGCAATCAGCCCCAGCATTTT.

This sequence joins TRBV6-5 and TRBJ1-3; D call uncertain. CDR1 and CDR2 (germline): MNHEY, SVGAGI. Trimming took off 2 bases at V and 7 bases at J, with 12 bases between the two ends. This CDR3 has 14 amino acids. In nucleotides, the CDR3 is TGTGCCAGCAGTTACCGTGGACCCCAGAACACCATATATTTT. Amino acid sequence: CASSYRGPQNTIYF.

The chain uses TRBV18 and TRBJ1-2, with a weak D call TRBD1 (6 bases). Germline V gene sequence: CDR1 KGHSH, CDR2 LQKENI. The germline V and J ends were trimmed by 2 bases and 8 bases, with 9 bases remaining between them. CDR3 length: 12 residues. Here the CDR3 reads CASSPSGDGYTF. The CDR3 region has the DNA TGTGCCAGCTCACCATCAGGGGACGGCTACACCTTC.

The rearrangement uses TRBV6-6 and TRBJ2-7, with 7 bases that match TRBD1. The junction had 12 bases not matched to a gene; V was cut back by 5 bases and J by 2 bases. CDR1 MNHNY and CDR2 SVGAGI come from the germline V gene (reference sequence). The CDR3 has 16 amino acids. The CDR3, as DNA: TGTGCCAGCAGTGGACCAGGGACAGCTGACCCCTACGAGCAGTACTTC. It codes for CASSGPGTADPYEQYF.

This chain connects TRBV5-1 to TRBJ2-6, with D possibly matching TRBD1 (8 bases). Per germline, CDR1 SGHRS and CDR2 YFSETQ. The CDR3 runs to 18 residues. V lost 4 bases and J lost 2, with 19 bases in between. The CDR3 sequence: CASSLGQGGGAGANVLTF. For the CDR3, the DNA is TGCGCCAGCAGCCTCGGACAGGGAGGGGGCGCTGGGGCCAACGTCCTGACTTTC. Together with reference TRBV5-1 and TRBJ2-6, the CDR3 gives the full variable domain: KAGVTQTPRYLIKTRGQQVTLSCSPISGHRSVSWYQQTPGQGLQFLFEYFSETQRNKGNFPGRFSGRQFSNSRSEMNVSTLELGDSALYLCASSLGQGGGAGANVLTFGAGSRLTVL.

This rearrangement joins TRBV7-2 to TRBJ1-5, with TRBD1 as a possible D gene (5 bases). CDR1 is SGHTA and CDR2 is FQGNSA in the germline V gene. Trimming took off 1 base at V and 10 bases at J, with 14 bases between the two ends. This CDR3 has 14 amino acids. CDR3 sequence reads: CASSLGGGGDPQHF. CDR3 DNA sequence: TGTGCCAGCAGCTTAGGAGGCGGTGGGGACCCCCAGCATTTT.

This sequence joins TRBV29-1 and TRBJ2-4; D remains unclear. The germline V and J ends were trimmed by 3 bases and 1 base, with 13 bases remaining between them. Germline CDR1 is SQVTM and CDR2 is ANQGSEA. The CDR3 totals 15 residues. CDR3 sequence reads: CSVEDPNLAKNIQYF. In DNA, the CDR3 is TGCAGCGTTGAGGACCCAAACCTCGCCAAAAACATTCAGTACTTC.

The chain combines TRBV5-1 with TRBJ2-3; 7 positions agree with TRBD1. The germline V gene has CDR1 SGHRS and CDR2 YFSETQ. The J segment lost 0 bases and the V segment lost 4 bases, leaving 8 bases of the junction unmatched. The CDR3 runs to 16 residues. As DNA, the CDR3 is TGCGCCAGCAGCCTGAGCACGACAGGGAGCACAGATACGCAGTATTTT. Amino acid sequence: CASSLSTTGSTDTQYF.

This chain uses TRBV18 with TRBJ1-6, with D possibly matching TRBD1 (5 bases). V was cut by 3 bases and J by 10 bases, with 16 bases left in between. There are 15 residues in the CDR3. The germline CDR1 and CDR2 sequences are KGHSH and LQKENI. The CDR3 region is CASSPPGGWISPLHF. The CDR3 DNA is TGTGCCAGCTCACCCCCGGGGGGGTGGATCTCACCCCTCCACTTT. The entire variable domain, with the rest obtained from reference TRBV18 and TRBJ1-6, is as follows: NAGVMQNPRHLVRRRGQEARLRCSPMKGHSHVYWYRQLPEEGLKFMVYLQKENIIDESGMPKERFSAEFPKEGPSILRIQQVVRGDSAAYFCASSPPGGWISPLHFGNGTRLTVT.

The V call is TRBV7-2, the J call TRBJ2-4; D uncertain. V shed 4 bases and J shed 8 bases, with 6 bases lying between them. The CDR3 runs 11 residues. The germline V gene has CDR1 SGHTA and CDR2 FQGNSA. The CDR3, as DNA: TGTGCCAGCAGCTGGCTTGACATTCAGTACTTC. This encodes CASSWLDIQYF.

The chain employs TRBV15 and TRBJ1-5, with D perhaps matching TRBD1 (5 bases). This CDR3 spans 18 amino acids. V was pared by 5 bases and J by 0 bases, with 20 bases between. CDR1 and CDR2 (germline): LNHNV, YYDKDF (reference sequence). CDR3 sequence (DNA): TGTGCCACCAGCGGTTCATGGGGACCCGCGGATAGCAATCAGCCCCAGCATTTT. Its protein product is CATSGSWGPADSNQPQHF.

This chain uses TRBV7-2 with TRBJ2-5; maybe TRBD2 (7 bases). The CDR3 spans 14 residues. The V end was cut by 5 bases, the J end by 4 bases, with 14 bases between. CDR1 is SGHTA, CDR2 FQGNSA, per germline. CDR3 coding DNA: TGTGCCAGCAGCAAAGTCGGGGGGCTAGAGACCCAGTACTTC. Amino acids: CASSKVGGLETQYF.